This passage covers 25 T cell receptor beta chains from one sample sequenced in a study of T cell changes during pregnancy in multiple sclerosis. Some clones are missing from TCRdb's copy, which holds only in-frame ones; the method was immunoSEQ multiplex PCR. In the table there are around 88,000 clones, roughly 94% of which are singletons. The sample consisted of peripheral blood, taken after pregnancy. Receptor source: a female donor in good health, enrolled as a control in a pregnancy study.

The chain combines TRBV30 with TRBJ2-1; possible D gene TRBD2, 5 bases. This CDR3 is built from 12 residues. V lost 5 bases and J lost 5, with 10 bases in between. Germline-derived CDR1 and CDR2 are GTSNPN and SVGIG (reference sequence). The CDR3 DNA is TGTGCCTGGGTACTAGTTCACAATGAGCAGTTCTTC. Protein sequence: CAWVLVHNEQFF.

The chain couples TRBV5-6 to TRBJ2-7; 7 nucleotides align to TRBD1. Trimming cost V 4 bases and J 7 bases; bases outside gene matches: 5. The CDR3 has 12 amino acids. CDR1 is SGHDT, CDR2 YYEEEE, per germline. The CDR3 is CASSGGQLEQYF. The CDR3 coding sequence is TGTGCCAGCAGCGGGGGACAGCTGGAGCAGTACTTC.

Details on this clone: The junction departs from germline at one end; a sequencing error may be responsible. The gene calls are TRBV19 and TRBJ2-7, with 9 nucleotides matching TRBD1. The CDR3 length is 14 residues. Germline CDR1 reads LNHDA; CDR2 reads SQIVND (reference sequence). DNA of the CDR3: TGTGCCAGTAGTTTTGGGACAGGGTCCTCCGAGCAGTACTTC. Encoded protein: CASSFGTGSSEQYF.

The CDR3 nucleotides read TGTGCCAGTAGGTTGGGGAGGAATAGCAATCAGCCCCAGCATTTT. Translated: CASRLGRNSNQPQHF. The chain couples TRBV19 to TRBJ1-5; the D is unclear. CDR1 and CDR2 from the germline V gene are LNHDA and SQIVND (reference sequence). Trimming took off 6 bases at V and 0 bases at J, with 12 bases between the two ends. The CDR3 length is 15 residues.

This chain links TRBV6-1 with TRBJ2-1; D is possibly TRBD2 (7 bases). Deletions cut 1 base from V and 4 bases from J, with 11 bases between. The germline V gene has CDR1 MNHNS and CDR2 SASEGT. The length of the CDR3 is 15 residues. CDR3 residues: CASSEGRGGYNEQFF. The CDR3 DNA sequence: TGTGCCAGCAGTGAAGGGAGGGGGGGGTACAATGAGCAGTTCTTC.

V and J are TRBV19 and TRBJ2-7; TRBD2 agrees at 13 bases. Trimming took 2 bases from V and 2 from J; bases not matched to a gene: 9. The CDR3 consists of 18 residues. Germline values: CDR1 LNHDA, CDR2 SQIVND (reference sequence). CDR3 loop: CASSISSGLAGVAYEQYF. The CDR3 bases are TGTGCCAGTAGTATATCGTCAGGACTAGCGGGAGTTGCCTACGAGCAGTACTTC.

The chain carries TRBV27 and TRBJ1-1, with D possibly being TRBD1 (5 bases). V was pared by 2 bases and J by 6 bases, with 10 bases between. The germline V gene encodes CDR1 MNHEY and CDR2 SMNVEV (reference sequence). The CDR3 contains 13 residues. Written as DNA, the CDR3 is TGTGCCAGCAGTTTAGGAGGGGCGGCTGAAGCTTTCTTT. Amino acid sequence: CASSLGGAAEAFF.

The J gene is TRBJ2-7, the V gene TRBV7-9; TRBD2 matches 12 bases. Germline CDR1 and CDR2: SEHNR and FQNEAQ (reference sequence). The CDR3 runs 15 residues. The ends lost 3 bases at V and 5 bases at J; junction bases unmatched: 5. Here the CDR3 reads CASSFASGRGDEQYF. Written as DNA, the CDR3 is TGTGCCAGCAGCTTCGCTAGCGGGAGGGGGGACGAGCAGTACTTC.

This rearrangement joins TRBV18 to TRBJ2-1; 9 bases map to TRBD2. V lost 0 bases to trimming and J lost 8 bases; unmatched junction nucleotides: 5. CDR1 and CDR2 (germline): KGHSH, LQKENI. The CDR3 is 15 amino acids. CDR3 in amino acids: CASSPPSGRTDEQFF. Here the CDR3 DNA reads TGTGCCAGCTCACCACCTAGCGGGAGAACTGATGAGCAGTTCTTC.

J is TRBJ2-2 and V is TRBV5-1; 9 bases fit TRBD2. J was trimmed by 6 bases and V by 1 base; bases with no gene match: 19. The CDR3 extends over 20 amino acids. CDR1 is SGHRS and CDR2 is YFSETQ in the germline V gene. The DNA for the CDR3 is TGCGCCAGCAGCTTGAGGGGGAGGCTAGCGGGGCCATCGAGCGCCGGGGAGCTGTTTTTT. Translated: CASSLRGRLAGPSSAGELFF.

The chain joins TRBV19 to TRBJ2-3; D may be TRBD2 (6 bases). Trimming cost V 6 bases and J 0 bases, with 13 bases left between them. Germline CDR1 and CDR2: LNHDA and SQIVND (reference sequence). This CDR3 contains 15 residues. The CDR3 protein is CASSVSGLSTDTQYF. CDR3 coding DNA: TGTGCCAGTAGCGTTAGCGGACTAAGCACAGATACGCAGTATTTT.

The DNA of the CDR3 is TGTGCCAGCAGTTCGGGGGGCGTTTCGGAGACCCAGTACTTC. This gives the protein CASSSGGVSETQYF. The rearrangement links TRBV28 to TRBJ2-5; TRBD2 might be the D (7 bases). This CDR3 is 14 amino acids long. CDR1 is MDHEN and CDR2 is SYDVKM in the germline V gene. The V and J ends lost 4 bases and 5 bases respectively, with 14 bases between them.

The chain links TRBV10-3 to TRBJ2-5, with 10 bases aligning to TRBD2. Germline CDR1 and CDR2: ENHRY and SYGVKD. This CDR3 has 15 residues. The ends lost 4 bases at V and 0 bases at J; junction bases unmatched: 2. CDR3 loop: CAISALAGDQETQYF. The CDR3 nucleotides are TGTGCCATCAGTGCTCTAGCGGGAGACCAAGAGACCCAGTACTTC.

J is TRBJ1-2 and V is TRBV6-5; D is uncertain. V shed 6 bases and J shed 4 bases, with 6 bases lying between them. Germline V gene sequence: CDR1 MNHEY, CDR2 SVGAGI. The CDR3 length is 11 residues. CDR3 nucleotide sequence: TGTGCCAGCAGGCGGGGCTATGGCTACACCTTC. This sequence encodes CASRRGYGYTF.

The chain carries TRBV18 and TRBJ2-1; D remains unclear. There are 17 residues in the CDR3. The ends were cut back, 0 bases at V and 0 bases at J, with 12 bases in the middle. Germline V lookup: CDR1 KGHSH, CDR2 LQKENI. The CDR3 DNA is TGTGCCAGCTCACCACCATCCCAAGCGAGCTCCTACAATGAGCAGTTCTTC. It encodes CASSPPSQASSYNEQFF.

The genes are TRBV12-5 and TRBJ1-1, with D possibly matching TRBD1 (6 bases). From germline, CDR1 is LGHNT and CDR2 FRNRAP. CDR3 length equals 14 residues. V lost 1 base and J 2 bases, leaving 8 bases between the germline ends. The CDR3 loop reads CASGLGTVNTEAFF. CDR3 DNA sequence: TGTGCTAGTGGTTTGGGGACAGTAAACACTGAAGCTTTCTTT.

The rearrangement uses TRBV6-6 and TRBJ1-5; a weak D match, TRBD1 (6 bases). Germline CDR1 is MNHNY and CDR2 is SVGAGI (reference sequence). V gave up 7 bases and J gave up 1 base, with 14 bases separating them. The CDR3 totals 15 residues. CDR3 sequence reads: CASTGGAGSNQPQHF. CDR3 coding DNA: TGTGCCAGCACCGGGGGGGCGGGGAGCAATCAGCCCCAGCATTTT.

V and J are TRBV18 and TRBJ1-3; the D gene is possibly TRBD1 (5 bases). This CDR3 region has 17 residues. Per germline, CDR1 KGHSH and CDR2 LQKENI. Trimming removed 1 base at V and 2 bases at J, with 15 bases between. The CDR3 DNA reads TGTGCCAGCTCACCACAGGGTCGCGGGGGAGCTGGAAACACCATATATTTT. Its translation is CASSPQGRGGAGNTIYF.

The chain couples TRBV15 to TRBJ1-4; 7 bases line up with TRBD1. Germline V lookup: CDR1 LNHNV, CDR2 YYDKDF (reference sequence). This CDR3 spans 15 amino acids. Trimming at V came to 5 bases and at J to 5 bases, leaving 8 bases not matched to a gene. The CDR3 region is CATSSRGQGNEKLFF. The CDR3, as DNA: TGTGCCACCAGCTCAAGGGGGCAGGGCAATGAAAAACTGTTTTTT.

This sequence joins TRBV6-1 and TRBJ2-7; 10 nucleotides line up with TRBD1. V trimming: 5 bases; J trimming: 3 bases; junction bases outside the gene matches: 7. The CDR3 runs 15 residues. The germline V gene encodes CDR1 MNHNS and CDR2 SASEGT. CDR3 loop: CASSQTGTGDYEQYF. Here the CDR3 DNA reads TGTGCCAGCAGTCAAACCGGGACAGGGGACTACGAGCAGTACTTC.

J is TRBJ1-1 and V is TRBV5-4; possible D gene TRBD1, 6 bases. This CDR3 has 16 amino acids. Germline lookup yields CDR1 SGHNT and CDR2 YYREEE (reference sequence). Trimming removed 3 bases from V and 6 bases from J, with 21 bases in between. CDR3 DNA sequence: TGTGCCAGCAGCTCGAAGAACACAGGGCGGCCAGCTGAAGCTTTCTTT. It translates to CASSSKNTGRPAEAFF.

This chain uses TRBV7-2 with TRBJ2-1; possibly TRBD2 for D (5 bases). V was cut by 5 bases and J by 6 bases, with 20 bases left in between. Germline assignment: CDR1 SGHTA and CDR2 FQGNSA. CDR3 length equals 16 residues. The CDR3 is CASSPRLDSVGNEQFF. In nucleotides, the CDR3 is TGTGCCAGCAGCCCCAGACTGGATAGCGTTGGCAATGAGCAGTTCTTC.

The CDR3 is CASGGQGETEAFF. CDR3 coding DNA: TGTGCCAGCGGGGGACAGGGAGAAACTGAAGCTTTCTTT. This chain connects TRBV21-1 to TRBJ1-1; TRBD1 reflects the table's D call only, with no check against the DNA. TRBV21-1 constitutes a pseudogene. The CDR3 has 13 amino acids.

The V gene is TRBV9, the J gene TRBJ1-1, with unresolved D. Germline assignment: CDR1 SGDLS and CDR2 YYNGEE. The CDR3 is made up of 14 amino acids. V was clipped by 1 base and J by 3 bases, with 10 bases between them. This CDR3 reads CASSVPTFYTEAFF. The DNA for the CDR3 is TGTGCCAGCAGCGTACCGACATTTTACACTGAAGCTTTCTTT.

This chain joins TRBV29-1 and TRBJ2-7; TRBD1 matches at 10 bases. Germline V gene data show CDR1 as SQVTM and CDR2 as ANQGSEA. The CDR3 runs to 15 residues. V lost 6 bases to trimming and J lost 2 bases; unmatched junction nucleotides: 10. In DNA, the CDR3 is TGCAGCGTCGAGGGGCTGGACAGGGGGGCCTACGAGCAGTACTTC. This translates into CSVEGLDRGAYEQYF.